This T cell receptor beta chain stems from a study of T-cell memory formation after mild COVID-19. As for the study in general: Largely donor-specific sequence clusters came from two donors.

Constant-segment primers and 5'RACE yielded cDNA libraries for TCR alpha and TCR beta, each carrying sample barcodes and UMIs. TCRdb reprocessed the 5' RACE reads via MiXCR and lists one record per CDR3 protein. The sample includes a few hundred thousand distinct CDR3 sequences, approximately 15% of them seen just once. On this clonotype: The antigen is unknown.

Whole-study results and caveats: Researchers report contracting CD4+ clones mostly in CM and EM, with CD8+ clones in EMRA. Later expanders leaned CD4+, whereas clones that contracted between day 15 and 85 were balanced CD4/CD8.

This TCR was sampled from a man between 18 and 35 years old who had mild COVID-19 (a few samples of this study predate the infection). Cell type and time point are not known. Sequencing was performed on PBMCs or a T cell subset sorted from them (not recorded which).

For the CDR3, the DNA is TGTGCCAGCAGGCCTCTAGCGGGGGTCTACAATGAGCAGTTCTTC. It codes for CASRPLAGVYNEQFF. V is TRBV7-8 and J is TRBJ2-1; 10 bases align to TRBD2. The CDR3 length is 15 residues. Unmatched junction bases numbered 5, after V lost 6 bases and J lost 3 bases. Germline lookup yields CDR1 SGHVS and CDR2 FQNEAQ.